This T cell receptor beta chain was profiled in a study of OX40 agonist ivuxolimab in advanced cancers. The repertoire was sequenced with immunoSEQ multiplex PCR; TCRdb's copy has only in-frame clones and lacks some. The sample carries some 130,000 clones, under 95% recorded once. The CDR3 extends over 14 amino acids. Germline CDR1 WSHSY, CDR2 SAAADI. V was pared by 5 bases and J by 0 bases, with 8 bases between. The clonotype was recovered from an adult with an advanced solid tumor such as melanoma, head and neck, liver or kidney cancer. The chain joins TRBV10-2 to TRBJ1-5; the D is unclear. The starting material was CD4+ or CD8+ T cells sorted from blood, obtained in a trial of the OX40 agonist ivuxolimab. The CDR3 spells CASSPSISNQPQHF. CDR3 coding DNA: TGCGCCAGCAGTCCCAGTATTAGCAATCAGCCCCAGCATTTT.